Below, 32 T cell receptor beta chains from the same sample are listed, as sequenced in a study. TCRdb ran MiXCR on the 5' RACE reads and lists one entry per CDR3 protein. Of roughly 50,000 distinct CDR3 sequences in the sample, about 25% were seen once. Sequencing was carried out using tumor-infiltrating naive CD4+ T cells sorted from the breast tumor. This sample's subset: naive CD4+ T cells, CD4+CD45RA+CD25-. Every receptor here comes from a female donor with breast cancer.

This chain links TRBV9 with TRBJ2-7, with D possibly matching TRBD1 (6 bases). V was clipped by 4 bases and J by 3 bases, with 17 bases between them. In germline, CDR1 is SGDLS, CDR2 YYNGEE. This CDR3 region has 15 residues. The CDR3 region is CASSRTPSDSYEQYF. The CDR3 DNA sequence: TGTGCCAGCAGCCGGACCCCCTCGGACAGCTACGAGCAGTACTTC.

This chain joins TRBV7-8 and TRBJ2-2; 8 nucleotides line up with TRBD1. The V gene end was trimmed by 3 bases and the J gene end by 7 bases; junction bases not matched to a gene: 7. This CDR3 comprises 15 residues. The germline CDR1 and CDR2 sequences are SGHVS and FQNEAQ. The CDR3 sequence: CASSLGAGGLGELFF. CDR3 in DNA: TGTGCCAGCAGCTTGGGAGCAGGGGGCCTCGGGGAGCTGTTTTTT.

J is TRBJ2-3 and V is TRBV5-4, with D possibly TRBD2 on 6 matching bases. Trimming left V 3 bases short and J 0 bases short, with 11 bases between. CDR1 is SGHNT and CDR2 is YYREEE in the germline V gene (reference sequence). This CDR3 is 15 amino acids long. The CDR3 here is CASSSRTISTDTQYF. The CDR3 region has the DNA TGTGCCAGCAGCTCCAGGACTATTAGCACAGATACGCAGTATTTT.

This clonotype is medium-sized within its sample. The CDR3 is CASSLDQSSYNSPLHF. The DNA of the CDR3 is TGCGCCAGCAGCTTGGACCAGAGCTCCTATAATTCACCCCTCCACTTT. The rearrangement links TRBV5-1 to TRBJ1-6; D unclear. Germline CDR1 reads SGHRS; CDR2 reads YFSETQ. This CDR3 region has 16 residues. The V gene lost 0 bases and the J gene lost 0 bases, with 7 bases spanning the gap. The variable domain in full, with the rest retrieved from reference TRBV5-1 and TRBJ1-6, is KAGVTQTPRYLIKTRGQQVTLSCSPISGHRSVSWYQQTPGQGLQFLFEYFSETQRNKGNFPGRFSGRQFSNSRSEMNVSTLELGDSALYLCASSLDQSSYNSPLHFGNGTRLTVT.

The chain joins TRBV7-2 to TRBJ1-2; TRBD1 matches 12 bases. The junction had 6 bases not matched to a gene; V was cut back by 2 bases and J by 8 bases. The CDR3 contains 15 residues. CDR1 is SGHTA and CDR2 is FQGNSA in the germline V gene. CDR3 sequence (DNA): TGTGCCAGCAGCTTAAGGGACAGGGGGCAGGGGGGCTACACCTTC. This sequence encodes CASSLRDRGQGGYTF.

The rearrangement links TRBV27 to TRBJ1-5, with D hard to call. The germline V and J ends were trimmed by 3 bases and 7 bases, with 10 bases remaining between them. The CDR3 has 13 amino acids. Germline CDR1 MNHEY, CDR2 SMNVEV (reference sequence). The CDR3 protein is CASSLVRGQPQHF. CDR3 coding DNA: TGTGCCAGCAGTTTGGTACGAGGGCAGCCCCAGCATTTT.

This clonotype was seen repeatedly, ten times or more. CDR3 loop: CGASASGRNTEAFF. CDR3 DNA: TGTGGTGCCAGCGCGAGCGGGCGCAACACTGAAGCTTTCTTT. The chain links TRBV6-5 to TRBJ1-1, with D unclear. The CDR3 is made up of 14 amino acids. Germline loops: CDR1 MNHEY, CDR2 SVGAGI.

This clonotype was seen a handful of times. The rearrangement joins TRBV5-1 to TRBJ1-6, with D maybe TRBD1 (5 bases). V was cut by 6 bases and J by 10 bases, with 17 bases left in between. Germline values: CDR1 SGHRS, CDR2 YFSETQ. The CDR3 length is 14 residues. CDR3 DNA sequence: TGCGCCAGCACCTCAACGGGGCCAGACTCACCCCTCCACTTT. Protein sequence: CASTSTGPDSPLHF.

The table lists this clonotype with a few counts. The gene calls are TRBV5-1 and TRBJ2-1, with 8 positions matching TRBD2. The V gene end was trimmed by 3 bases and the J gene end by 9 bases; junction bases not matched to a gene: 11. The germline CDR1 and CDR2 sequences are SGHRS and YFSETQ. The CDR3 sequence is 15 residues long. This CDR3 is CASSSYRGLEGEQFF. The CDR3 DNA is TGCGCCAGCAGCTCTTATAGGGGACTAGAAGGTGAGCAGTTCTTC.

V usage is TRBV20-1 and J usage is TRBJ2-7; 7 nucleotides line up with TRBD1. Germline CDR1 is DFQATT and CDR2 is SNEGSKA (reference sequence). The junction had 9 bases not matched to a gene; V was cut back by 5 bases and J by 5 bases. The CDR3 consists of 13 residues. CDR3 loop: CSASRNRGNEQYF. The CDR3 region has the DNA TGCAGTGCTTCACGAAACAGGGGCAACGAGCAGTACTTC.

J is TRBJ1-4 and V is TRBV6-5; no definite D call. The germline gives CDR1 MNHEY, CDR2 SVGAGI. This CDR3 has 14 amino acids. With 2 bases removed from V and 6 bases from J, the gap between germline ends came to 10 bases. This CDR3 reads CASSYRGGDEKLFF. As DNA, the CDR3 is TGTGCCAGCAGTTACCGGGGAGGCGATGAAAAACTGTTTTTT.

This clonotype was seen only a few times. This chain joins TRBV28 and TRBJ1-1; 7 positions match TRBD1. The CDR3 totals 15 residues. The germline V gene has CDR1 MDHEN and CDR2 SYDVKM. V shed 2 bases and J 7 bases; nucleotides not matched to a gene: 10. The CDR3 DNA reads as TGTGCCAGCAGTTTACTGGCAGGGGGTAGAGTTGAAGCTTTCTTT. It specifies CASSLLAGGRVEAFF.

Ten or more counts support this clonotype. This chain connects TRBV5-1 to TRBJ1-1; D gene ambiguous. The V gene's germline CDR1 is SGHRS and CDR2 YFSETQ. V lost 7 bases and J lost 2, with 15 bases in between. The CDR3 contains 14 residues. CDR3 in DNA: TGCGCCAGCCGGAAGGGCTTGGGTAACACTGAAGCTTTCTTT. Its protein product is CASRKGLGNTEAFF. Looking up the rest from reference TRBV5-1 and TRBJ1-1 gives the full variable domain: KAGVTQTPRYLIKTRGQQVTLSCSPISGHRSVSWYQQTPGQGLQFLFEYFSETQRNKGNFPGRFSGRQFSNSRSEMNVSTLELGDSALYLCASRKGLGNTEAFFGQGTRLTVV.

This clonotype was counted a few times. The V gene is TRBV20-1, the J gene TRBJ2-5; the D gene could be TRBD1 or TRBD2 (5 bases each). V gave up 0 bases and J gave up 2 bases, with 16 bases separating them. This CDR3 is built from 16 residues. Per the germline V gene, CDR1 is DFQATT and CDR2 is SNEGSKA (reference sequence). The CDR3 here is CSARDNFGTQQETQYF. The DNA of the CDR3 is TGCAGTGCTAGAGATAATTTTGGGACGCAGCAAGAGACCCAGTACTTC.

The gene calls are TRBV7-2 and TRBJ2-5; D remains ambiguous. Germline V gives CDR1 SGHTA, CDR2 FQGNSA. With 3 bases removed from V and 1 base from J, the gap between germline ends came to 6 bases. The CDR3 totals 13 residues. This CDR3 reads CASSFPPQETQYF. CDR3 DNA: TGTGCCAGCAGCTTCCCCCCCCAAGAGACCCAGTACTTC.

This clonotype was observed a few times. The chain carries TRBV18 and TRBJ2-1; possibly TRBD2 for D (6 bases). The CDR3 covers 16 residues. Trimming removed 1 base from V and 2 bases from J, with 12 bases in between. Germline CDR1 is KGHSH and CDR2 is LQKENI. The CDR3 is CASSPRGETAYNEQFF. The DNA for the CDR3 is TGTGCCAGCTCACCACGGGGGGAGACGGCCTACAATGAGCAGTTCTTC.

This chain joins TRBV23-1 and TRBJ2-7; D might be TRBD2 (6 bases). TRBV23-1 is treated as an ORF (open reading frame) with a function not yet certain. Trimming took off 0 bases at V and 3 bases at J, with 15 bases between the two ends. This CDR3 has 16 amino acids. In DNA form, the CDR3 reads TGCGCCAGCAGTCAATCGTCTACTAGCTGTTACTACGAGCAGTACTTC. This gives the protein CASSQSSTSCYYEQYF.

This clonotype was found many times. CDR3 in amino acids: CASSSTGDYGYTF. CDR3 DNA sequence: TGTGCCAGCAGCTCGACAGGGGACTATGGCTACACCTTC. This chain uses TRBV6-5 with TRBJ1-2, with 8 bases lining up with TRBD1. The germline V gene has CDR1 MNHEY and CDR2 SVGAGI. The CDR3 contains 13 residues. Unmatched junction bases numbered 3, after V lost 6 bases and J lost 3 bases.

This clonotype has just a few counts. This chain uses TRBV29-1 with TRBJ2-2; 7 bases fit TRBD1. Germline lookup yields CDR1 SQVTM and CDR2 ANQGSEA. The CDR3 totals 17 residues. J lost 1 base, V lost 7 bases, and 15 bases had no gene match. In nucleotides, the CDR3 is TGCAGCGCGGTAGGGTGGACAGGCCGGTGGAACACCGGGGAGCTGTTTTTT. Its protein is CSAVGWTGRWNTGELFF.

This chain connects TRBV7-2 to TRBJ2-3; D tentatively reads TRBD1 or TRBD2 (5 bases each). Germline V gene lookup returns CDR1 SGHTA and CDR2 FQGNSA. This CDR3 is 12 amino acids long. V was shortened by 5 bases and J by 8 bases, with 11 bases between the two germline ends. CDR3 in DNA: TGTGCCAGCAGCCCGACGAGGGGTACGCAGTATTTT. Amino acid sequence: CASSPTRGTQYF.

This clonotype turned up a few times. The chain combines TRBV6-2 or TRBV6-3 with TRBJ1-1; TRBD1 agrees at 8 bases. With 7 bases clipped from V and 4 bases from J, the junction kept 20 bases outside the gene matches. The germline gives CDR1 MNHEY, CDR2 SVGEGT. This CDR3 spans 18 amino acids. CDR3 DNA sequence: TGTGCCAGCACCAGCCGATGGGGCAGGGGGCAAGTCAGCACTGAAGCTTTCTTT. Translated, it gives CASTSRWGRGQVSTEAFF.

This chain joins TRBV7-9 and TRBJ2-1; 7 bases match TRBD1. Germline-derived CDR1 and CDR2 are SEHNR and FQNEAQ (reference sequence). Unmatched junction bases numbered 8, after V lost 5 bases and J lost 7 bases. The CDR3 is 14 residues long. CDR3: CASSHSGGLNEQFF. CDR3 bases: TGTGCCAGCAGCCATTCAGGGGGTTTGAATGAGCAGTTCTTC.

The chain uses TRBV24-1 and TRBJ1-2, with D possibly TRBD1 on 5 matching bases. The ends were cut back, 2 bases at V and 6 bases at J, with 12 bases in the middle. The CDR3 loop spans 14 amino acids. The germline V gene encodes CDR1 KGHDR and CDR2 SFDVKD. In nucleotides, the CDR3 is TGTGCCACCAGTGATTCACCGACGGGGCATGGCTACACCTTC. This sequence encodes CATSDSPTGHGYTF.

The chain has TRBV20-1 and TRBJ1-6; 7 positions match TRBD1. Germline-derived CDR1 and CDR2 are DFQATT and SNEGSKA (reference sequence). V shed 3 bases, J shed 1 base, and the junction held 3 bases outside the gene matches. CDR3 length: 15 amino acids. CDR3 bases: TGCAGTGCTAGGGACAGGCAATCCTATAATTCACCCCTCCACTTT. The encoded protein is CSARDRQSYNSPLHF.

This clonotype was detected only a few times. This chain connects TRBV14 to TRBJ2-5; D might be TRBD2 (5 bases). Germline V gives CDR1 SGHDN, CDR2 FVKESK. This CDR3 contains 13 residues. Trimming cost V 6 bases and J 3 bases, with 11 bases left between them. CDR3 in amino acids: CASRKAGKETQYF. In DNA form, the CDR3 reads TGTGCCAGCAGGAAGGCGGGTAAAGAGACCCAGTACTTC.

The rearrangement uses TRBV28 and TRBJ2-3; a weak D match, TRBD2 (5 bases). This CDR3 comprises 15 residues. Per germline, CDR1 MDHEN and CDR2 SYDVKM. V gave up 8 bases and J gave up 0 bases, with 15 bases separating them. CDR3: CASCPGGASTDTQYF. The DNA for the CDR3 is TGTGCCAGCTGTCCAGGAGGTGCTAGCACAGATACGCAGTATTTT.

This clonotype was picked up a small number of times. This chain uses TRBV5-1 with TRBJ1-2; 7 bases map to TRBD1. Per the germline V gene, CDR1 is SGHRS and CDR2 is YFSETQ. V was clipped by 3 bases and J by 5 bases; unmatched bases: 13. The CDR3 has 16 amino acids. In DNA form, the CDR3 reads TGCGCCAGCAGCTGGGGGACAGCGGATAGAACATATGGCTACACCTTC. Translation: CASSWGTADRTYGYTF.

The sample holds many counts of this clonotype. This chain joins TRBV5-1 and TRBJ2-2; D is uncertain. CDR3 size: 14 residues. CDR1 and CDR2 from the germline V gene are SGHRS and YFSETQ. Trimming shortened V by 7 bases and J by 5 bases, and 15 bases separated the two germline ends. CDR3 protein: CASAAGDETGELFF. As DNA, the CDR3 is TGCGCCAGCGCAGCAGGAGACGAAACCGGGGAGCTGTTTTTT. Combining the CDR3 with reference TRBV5-1 and TRBJ2-2 gives the whole variable domain KAGVTQTPRYLIKTRGQQVTLSCSPISGHRSVSWYQQTPGQGLQFLFEYFSETQRNKGNFPGRFSGRQFSNSRSEMNVSTLELGDSALYLCASAAGDETGELFFGEGSRLTVL.

The V call is TRBV6-5, the J call TRBJ1-6, with D possibly being TRBD1 (5 bases). This CDR3 has 14 residues. V lost 8 bases and J lost 8, with 16 bases in between. Germline-derived CDR1 and CDR2 are MNHEY and SVGAGI. The CDR3 loop is CASGLWGEDSPLHF. The CDR3 nucleotides read TGTGCCAGCGGATTGTGGGGGGAGGATTCACCCCTCCACTTT.

The chain links TRBV2 to TRBJ2-1, with 11 bases matching TRBD2. Per the germline V gene, CDR1 is SNHLY and CDR2 is FYNNEI. CDR3 length: 15 amino acids. V was clipped by 8 bases and J by 6 bases; unmatched bases: 9. CDR3 sequence reads: CASELLAGVSNEQFF. CDR3 DNA sequence: TGTGCCAGCGAGTTACTAGCGGGAGTAAGCAATGAGCAGTTCTTC.

This clonotype turned up a few times. This sequence joins TRBV7-2 and TRBJ2-5; TRBD1 might be the D (6 bases). The CDR3 has 15 amino acids. Germline CDR1 reads SGHTA; CDR2 reads FQGNSA. V shed 2 bases and J shed 0 bases, with 10 bases lying between them. CDR3 in DNA: TGTGCCAGCAGCTTATCTAGGGGGAACCAAGAGACCCAGTACTTC. Protein product: CASSLSRGNQETQYF.

This clonotype has just a few counts. The CDR3 DNA reads as TGTGCCAGCAAAGGACGGTCCTACAATGAGCAGTTCTTC. This translates into CASKGRSYNEQFF. The chain links TRBV6-5 to TRBJ2-1; no firm D call. Germline V gives CDR1 MNHEY, CDR2 SVGAGI. Trimming took 7 bases from V and 1 from J, leaving 8 bases between them. The CDR3 covers 13 residues.